This T cell receptor beta chain derives from a study of cytomegalovirus exposure and HLA in healthy donors. Study-level findings and limits: TCR beta sequences reportedly predicted the HLA-A and HLA-B alleles of most subjects accurately. Presence/absence results assume similar sequencing depth per donor, which may not hold.

The PCR was carried out with 60 Vbeta primers and 13 Jbeta primers. Sequenced by immunoSEQ multiplex PCR; TCRdb stores in-frame clones only, minus some. Of some 130,000 clones listed, 65% to 80% are singletons. Every donor was a healthy person donating bone marrow. Germline loops: CDR1 SGHVS, CDR2 FQNEAQ. Deletions cut 6 bases from V and 6 bases from J, with 21 bases between. The CDR3 is made up of 15 amino acids. Regarding this clone: Antigen: not known.

The sequence was collected from a man aged 40-49 years in good health and CMV-seronegative. The chain links TRBV7-8 to TRBJ2-7; D not resolved. The specimen sequenced was PBMCs. The CDR3 spells CASSPTGGQIGEQYF. The CDR3 region has the DNA TGTGCCAGCAGTCCGACCGGTGGGCAGATAGGCGAGCAGTACTTC.